The T cell receptor (beta chain) described here comes from a study of T cells in Graves' hyperthyroidism and ophthalmopathy. Ophthalmopathy patients had moderate-to-severe active disease, CAS ≥3, NOSPECS ≥4, and disease duration under 3 months. Not enrolled were patients with uncontrolled infection, other autoimmune disease, pregnancy or lactation. Authors of the study amplified TCR beta CDR3 regions from RNA transcripts. HTBI primers drove first-round RT-PCR of the TCR CDR3. TCRdb recomputed calls from the multiplex PCR reads with MiXCR, one row per CDR3 protein. Here the sample spans more than 500,000 distinct CDR3 sequences, roughly 14% being singletons. The sample holds many counts of this clonotype. CDR3 size: 17 residues. The V gene's germline CDR1 is DFQATT and CDR2 SNEGSKA (reference sequence). V shed 5 bases and J 4 bases; nucleotides not matched to a gene: 14.

The sequence came from a woman between 35 and 50 years old with Graves' ophthalmopathy. The rearrangement joins TRBV20-1 to TRBJ2-1; 10 positions match TRBD2. The sequenced sample was blood. CDR3 in DNA: TGCAGTGCTCCAAGCCCCCGGACTAGCGGACTGTACAATGAGCAGTTCTTC. It is translated as CSAPSPRTSGLYNEQFF.